This T cell receptor (beta chain) derives from a study of blood T cell repertoires in COVID-19. Data came from immunoSEQ multiplex PCR; TCRdb stores just in-frame clones and leaves some out. The top ten clones hold 6% to 7.5% of a sample with about 80,000 clones, more than 70% of them seen once. CDR3 length: 13 residues. Germline loops: CDR1 KGHDR, CDR2 SFDVKD. In the case of this clone: One junction end does not reproduce the germline sequence, and a read error may be involved.

Sequenced material: peripheral blood. This sequence joins TRBV24-1 and TRBJ1-2, with 7 bases fitting TRBD1. The sequence was collected from a woman over 75 with acute or convalescent COVID-19. The CDR3 is CATSDGTGQHLGF. For the CDR3, the DNA is TGTGCCACCAGTGATGGGACGGGACAGCACCTCGGCTTC.